This T cell receptor (beta chain) was retrieved from a study of vaccination and CD4 T cells after COVID-19. Concerning this clonotype: The antigen is undetermined.

Study-wide findings and caveats: Researchers looked at relatively few convalescent patients and had no early post-infection timepoints.

Documented treatment: roughly 10-day PBMC culture with coronavirus spike peptide pools or control peptides (ViraFEST assay). Oncomine TCR Beta short-read sequencing was applied to DNA from cultured CD4+ T cells. Genomic DNA extraction was carried out from cultured CD4+ T cells. TCRdb reanalysed the PCR reads using MiXCR and keeps one entry per CDR3 protein. The sample holds roughly 22,000 distinct CDR3 sequences, around a third seen once. The TCR sequence derives from a human donor with COVID-19. The sample was cultured CD4+ T cells from blood.

The CDR3 bases are TGCAGCGTCCGAGTTGGCGTGGCGGGTCTGAGCACAGATACGCAGTATTTT. Protein sequence: CSVRVGVAGLSTDTQYF. The chain couples TRBV29-1 to TRBJ2-3; D is possibly TRBD2 (5 bases). Germline CDR1 is SQVTM and CDR2 is ANQGSEA. This CDR3 is built from 17 residues. Trimming cost V 6 bases and J 0 bases, with 22 bases left between them.